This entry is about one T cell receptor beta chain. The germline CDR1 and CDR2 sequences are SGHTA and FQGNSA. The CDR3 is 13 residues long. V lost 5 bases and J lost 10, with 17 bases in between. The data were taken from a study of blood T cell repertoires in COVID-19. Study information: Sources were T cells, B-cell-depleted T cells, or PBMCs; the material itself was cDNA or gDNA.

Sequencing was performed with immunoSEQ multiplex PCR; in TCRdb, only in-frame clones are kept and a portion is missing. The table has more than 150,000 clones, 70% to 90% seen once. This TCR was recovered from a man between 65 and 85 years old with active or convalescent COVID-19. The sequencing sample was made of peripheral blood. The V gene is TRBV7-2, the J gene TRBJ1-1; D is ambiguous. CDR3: CASSPVWAAGAFF. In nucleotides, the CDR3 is TGTGCCAGCAGCCCCGTATGGGCAGCGGGAGCTTTCTTT.